The 13 T cell receptor beta chains in this list originate from one sample, sequenced in a study of T-cell memory formation after mild COVID-19. TCRdb passed the 5' RACE reads through MiXCR, listing each CDR3 protein once. Altogether hundreds of thousands of distinct CDR3 sequences are present, about 15% being singletons, with the ten largest covering around 3.4%. Sequenced sample: PBMCs or a T cell subset sorted from them (not recorded which). These receptors originate from a man younger than 35 who had mild COVID-19 (a few samples of this study predate the infection). Cell type and time point are not known.

This clonotype came up a few times. The chain couples TRBV19 to TRBJ2-5; no definite D call. Trimming removed 5 bases at V and 3 bases at J, with 16 bases between. The V gene's germline CDR1 is LNHDA and CDR2 SQIVND (reference sequence). This CDR3 has 15 residues. The chain's CDR3 is CASSPNTRAKETQYF. The CDR3 nucleotides read TGTGCCAGTAGTCCGAACACCCGGGCGAAAGAGACCCAGTACTTC.

Only a few counts were recorded for this clonotype. The chain employs TRBV6-6 and TRBJ1-5, with D hard to call. The V gene lost 1 base and the J gene lost 4 bases, with 5 bases spanning the gap. This CDR3 has 13 residues. Germline V gene lookup returns CDR1 MNHNY and CDR2 SVGAGI (reference sequence). The CDR3 loop reads CASSYFKNQPQHF. For the CDR3, the DNA is TGTGCCAGCAGTTACTTTAAGAATCAGCCCCAGCATTTT.

This clonotype has only a few counts. CDR3 amino acids: CASRSVGSPLHF. In DNA form, the CDR3 reads TGTGCCAGCAGATCCGTAGGTTCACCCCTCCACTTT. The chain is built from TRBV27 and TRBJ1-6; no clear D gene. The ends were cut back, 6 bases at V and 9 bases at J, with 9 bases in the middle. The CDR3 is 12 amino acids. The germline V gene encodes CDR1 MNHEY and CDR2 SMNVEV (reference sequence).

The sample holds a few counts of this clonotype. The V gene is TRBV7-9, the J gene TRBJ2-1, with D hard to call. The CDR3 extends over 14 amino acids. Germline lookup yields CDR1 SEHNR and CDR2 FQNEAQ (reference sequence). V lost 5 bases and J lost 0, with 8 bases in between. The DNA for the CDR3 is TGTGCCAGCAGCGGCGAAACCTCCTACAATGAGCAGTTCTTC. Its translation is CASSGETSYNEQFF.

The chain couples TRBV5-4 to TRBJ2-3, with 13 bases identical to TRBD2. Trimming removed 4 bases from V and 3 bases from J; junction bases left unmatched: 8. Germline CDR1 SGHNT, CDR2 YYREEE (reference sequence). The CDR3 has 17 residues. DNA of the CDR3: TGTGCCAGCAGCCTCCGACTAGCGGGGGGACTGACAGATACGCAGTATTTT. Protein sequence: CASSLRLAGGLTDTQYF.

This clonotype was found a few times. The V call is TRBV12-3 or TRBV12-4, the J call TRBJ2-7, with 8 positions matching TRBD1. The CDR3 has 14 residues. The ends lost 6 bases at V and 2 bases at J; junction bases unmatched: 6. The CDR3 spells CASRGQDGTYEQYF. CDR3 bases: TGTGCCAGCAGGGGACAGGACGGTACCTACGAGCAGTACTTC.

This clonotype was recorded a few times. This chain uses TRBV20-1 with TRBJ2-5, with 7 bases lining up with TRBD1. The CDR3 totals 20 residues. The germline gives CDR1 DFQATT, CDR2 SNEGSKA (reference sequence). V shed 1 base, J shed 2 bases, and the junction held 22 bases outside the gene matches. CDR3 loop: CSARGVFHRGSGATQETQYF. For the CDR3, the DNA is TGCAGTGCTAGAGGAGTTTTCCACAGGGGTTCAGGGGCCACACAAGAGACCCAGTACTTC.

V and J are TRBV5-1 and TRBJ1-2; D may be TRBD1 (5 bases). This CDR3 spans 15 amino acids. CDR1 SGHRS and CDR2 YFSETQ come from the germline V gene. Trimming removed 4 bases at V and 4 bases at J, with 17 bases between. CDR3 DNA sequence: TGCGCCAGCAGCCTTTCAGGGATTGGTAGCTATGGCTACACCTTC. Its protein product is CASSLSGIGSYGYTF.

The rearrangement links TRBV5-4 to TRBJ2-3; 16 bases line up with TRBD2. The CDR3 length is 16 residues. V lost 4 bases to trimming and J lost 3 bases; unmatched junction nucleotides: 2. Germline loops: CDR1 SGHNT, CDR2 YYREEE (reference sequence). CDR3 protein: CASSVGLAGGTDTQYF. Written as DNA, the CDR3 is TGTGCCAGCAGCGTGGGACTAGCGGGGGGGACAGATACGCAGTATTTT.

The chain has TRBV20-1 and TRBJ2-4, with D unclear. Germline V CDR1 and CDR2: DFQATT, SNEGSKA (reference sequence). The V and J ends lost 5 bases and 5 bases respectively, with 13 bases between them. CDR3 length: 13 residues. CDR3 region: CSAGPPAQNIQYF. The CDR3 bases are TGCAGTGCTGGCCCACCAGCTCAAAACATTCAGTACTTC.

This clonotype was picked up a small number of times. The chain combines TRBV12-3 or TRBV12-4 with TRBJ1-1; D may be TRBD1 (5 bases). The CDR3 runs to 14 residues. Trimming removed 6 bases from V and 1 base from J, with 12 bases in between. The chain's CDR3 is CASSQGVANTEAFF. The CDR3, as DNA: TGTGCCAGCAGCCAAGGGGTTGCGAACACTGAAGCTTTCTTT.

This chain uses TRBV7-9 with TRBJ2-1; 9 bases are shared with TRBD2. Germline-derived CDR1 and CDR2 are SEHNR and FQNEAQ (reference sequence). Unmatched junction bases numbered 6, after V lost 5 bases and J lost 4 bases. The CDR3 sequence is 15 residues long. CDR3 amino acids: CASSTRGGAYNEQFF. The CDR3 DNA reads TGTGCCAGCAGCACCCGCGGGGGGGCATACAATGAGCAGTTCTTC.

This clonotype has more than one count but fewer than ten. J is TRBJ2-3 and V is TRBV12-3 or TRBV12-4; possibly TRBD1 or TRBD2 for D (5 bases each). The CDR3 is 15 residues long. Trimming cost V 2 bases and J 6 bases, with 15 bases left between them. The CDR3 DNA follows: TGTGCCAGCAGTTTAAGACGGGACGGCCGGGATACGCAGTATTTT. Amino acid sequence: CASSLRRDGRDTQYF.